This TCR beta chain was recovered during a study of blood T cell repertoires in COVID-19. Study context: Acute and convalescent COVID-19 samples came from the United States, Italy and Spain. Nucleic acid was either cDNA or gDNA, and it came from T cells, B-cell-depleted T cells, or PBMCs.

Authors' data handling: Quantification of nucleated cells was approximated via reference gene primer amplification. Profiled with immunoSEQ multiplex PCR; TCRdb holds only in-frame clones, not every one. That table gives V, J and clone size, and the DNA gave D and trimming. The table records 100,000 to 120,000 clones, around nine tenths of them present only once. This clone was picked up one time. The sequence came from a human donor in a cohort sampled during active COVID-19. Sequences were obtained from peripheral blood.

The CDR3, as DNA: TGTGCCAGCAGTCTCGGACTAGCGGGAGCTGTGGATGAGCAGTTCTTC. As protein: CASSLGLAGAVDEQFF. The rearrangement uses TRBV6-2 or TRBV6-3 and TRBJ2-1, with 13 bases identical to TRBD2. Germline lookup yields CDR1 MNHEY and CDR2 SVGEGT. CDR3 length equals 16 residues. The V and J ends lost 5 bases and 8 bases, in that order; junction bases with no gene match: 9.